The entry below describes one T cell receptor (beta chain). V shed 0 bases and J shed 3 bases, with 8 bases lying between them. Germline V gene data show CDR1 as SEHNR and CDR2 as FQNEAQ (reference sequence). This CDR3 has 14 residues. This record belongs to a study of blood T cells in healthy people across ages. Primers used in a second PCR of roughly 6 to 11 cycles were a sample-barcoded 5' primer and a J-beta primer mix. MiXCR was run by TCRdb on the 5' RACE reads, yielding one entry per CDR3 protein. The sample carries about 1.7 million distinct CDR3 sequences, 28% recorded once. Specimen: blood. The chain has TRBV7-9 and TRBJ1-1; D is unclear. This receptor was obtained from a woman aged 25 to 45 in good health. CDR3 sequence: CASSLASRDTEAFF. The CDR3 DNA sequence: TGTGCCAGCAGCTTAGCGTCGAGGGACACTGAAGCTTTCTTT.